These 21 T cell receptor beta chains originate from one sample sequenced in a study of tumor-infiltrating lymphocytes in localized non-small cell lung cancer. Using immunoSEQ multiplex PCR, the repertoire was profiled, and TCRdb retains in-frame clones only, with some absent. The sample comprises roughly 8,500 clones, 65% to 80% of which are singletons, and around a tenth rests with the top ten. The sequenced sample consisted of uninvolved lung tissue not adjacent to the tumor. Receptor source: a human donor with non-small cell lung cancer.

This clone has a handful of counts. The chain employs TRBV6-5 and TRBJ2-7; the D gene is possibly TRBD2 (5 bases). Germline CDR1 and CDR2: MNHEY and SVGAGI. The V end was cut by 8 bases, the J end by 3 bases, with 20 bases between. The CDR3 has 15 residues. The CDR3 sequence: CASGSFRGNGYEQYF. CDR3 DNA sequence: TGTGCCAGCGGATCGTTTCGAGGGAATGGCTACGAGCAGTACTTC.

This clone was observed a few times. The V and J genes are TRBV6-6 and TRBJ2-1; D not certain. This CDR3 comprises 12 residues. Trimming left V 4 bases short and J 5 bases short, with 6 bases between. The germline gives CDR1 MNHNY, CDR2 SVGAGI (reference sequence). The CDR3 here is CASSLSDNEQFF. DNA of the CDR3: TGTGCCAGCAGTTTATCGGACAATGAGCAGTTCTTC.

This chain connects TRBV10-3 to TRBJ1-5, with 7 bases fitting TRBD1. CDR1 ENHRY and CDR2 SYGVKD come from the germline V gene. V was clipped by 4 bases and J by 3 bases; unmatched bases: 6. This CDR3 spans 15 amino acids. CDR3 in DNA: TGTGCCATCAGTGGGACAGGACGGAACAATCAGCCCCAGCATTTT. Its translation is CAISGTGRNNQPQHF.

This chain connects TRBV15 to TRBJ2-7; 9 nucleotides agree with TRBD1. Germline loops: CDR1 LNHNV, CDR2 YYDKDF (reference sequence). The CDR3 length is 14 residues. V was pared by 3 bases and J by 5 bases, with 5 bases of the junction left unmatched. CDR3 DNA: TGTGCCACCAGCAGGGAAACAGGGGGCCACGAGCAGTACTTC. Its translation is CATSRETGGHEQYF.

J is TRBJ2-4 and V is TRBV20-1, with 7 bases aligning to TRBD1. J gave up 12 bases and V 5 bases, and 4 bases lay outside the gene matches. Germline values: CDR1 DFQATT, CDR2 SNEGSKA (reference sequence). This CDR3 comprises 10 residues. The DNA of the CDR3 is TGCAGTGCTTTCACAGGGGATCAGTACTTC. This codes for CSAFTGDQYF.

The chain combines TRBV25-1 with TRBJ1-1; the D gene is possibly TRBD1 (5 bases). Trimming took off 5 bases at V and 5 bases at J, with 9 bases between the two ends. The CDR3 is 12 amino acids. Germline assignment: CDR1 MGHDK and CDR2 SYGVNS. The CDR3 nucleotides read TGTGCCAGCAGTTGGGAGGGGACTGAAGCTTTCTTT. Protein sequence: CASSWEGTEAFF. The full variable domain, rest sourced from reference TRBV25-1 and TRBJ1-1, is EADIYQTPRYLVIGTGKKITLECSQTMGHDKMYWYQQDPGMELHLIHYSYGVNSTEKGDLSSESTVSRIRTEHFPLTLESARPSHTSQYLCASSWEGTEAFFGQGTRLTVV.

This chain joins TRBV9 and TRBJ2-1; TRBD2 agrees at 14 bases. Looked up from germline, CDR1 is SGDLS and CDR2 is YYNGEE. V lost 4 bases, J lost 6 bases, and 6 bases stayed unmatched. CDR3 length: 16 residues. CDR3 coding DNA: TGTGCCAGCAGCCTAGGGACTAGCGGGAGTACCAATGAGCAGTTCTTC. Protein product: CASSLGTSGSTNEQFF.

The rearrangement joins TRBV5-1 to TRBJ2-5, with TRBD2 matching over 9 bases. The V gene end was trimmed by 7 bases and the J gene end by 5 bases; junction bases not matched to a gene: 6. The CDR3 is made up of 13 amino acids. Germline lookup yields CDR1 SGHRS and CDR2 YFSETQ. This chain's CDR3 is CASGLAGAETQYF. In DNA form, the CDR3 reads TGCGCCAGCGGTTTAGCGGGAGCCGAGACCCAGTACTTC.

V gene TRBV7-2 combines with J gene TRBJ1-1; possible D gene TRBD1, 5 bases. Trimming took 2 bases from V and 4 from J, leaving 8 bases between them. CDR3 length equals 13 residues. The V gene's germline CDR1 is SGHTA and CDR2 FQGNSA. CDR3: CASSLSRVTEAFF. The CDR3 nucleotides are TGTGCCAGCAGCTTAAGCAGGGTCACTGAAGCTTTCTTT. Full variable domain (outside the CDR3, taken from reference TRBV7-2 and TRBJ1-1): GAGVSQSPSNKVTEKGKDVELRCDPISGHTALYWYRQSLGQGLEFLIYFQGNSAPDKSGLPSDRFSAERTGGSVSTLTIQRTQQEDSAVYLCASSLSRVTEAFFGQGTRLTVV.

This clone has only a few counts. The genes are TRBV4-1 and TRBJ1-5; no reliable D call. The CDR3 is 15 amino acids. Trimming shortened V by 0 bases and J by 6 bases, and 12 bases separated the two germline ends. Germline CDR1 is MGHRA and CDR2 is YSYEKL. DNA of the CDR3: TGCGCCAGCAGCCAAGAGGACCGTTCACGTCAGCCCCAGCATTTT. This translates into CASSQEDRSRQPQHF.

The chain recombines TRBV29-1 with TRBJ1-2; D is possibly TRBD1 (5 bases). Germline-derived CDR1 and CDR2 are SQVTM and ANQGSEA. V was trimmed by 7 bases and J by 4 bases, leaving 13 bases between them. The CDR3 extends over 12 amino acids. CDR3 residues: CSAGVTVYGYTF. CDR3 nucleotide sequence: TGCAGCGCCGGAGTGACAGTCTATGGCTACACCTTC.

V usage is TRBV11-2 and J usage is TRBJ2-2; the D is unclear. V lost 1 base and J 1 base, leaving 1 base between the germline ends. The CDR3 is 13 amino acids. CDR1 and CDR2 from the germline V gene are SGHAT and FQNNGV. CDR3 loop: CASSLVNTGELFF. In nucleotides, the CDR3 is TGTGCCAGCAGCTTAGTGAACACCGGGGAGCTGTTTTTT.

V and J are TRBV7-2 and TRBJ2-3; D ambiguous. The CDR3 has 14 residues. V lost 4 bases and J lost 0, with 8 bases in between. Germline V gene lookup returns CDR1 SGHTA and CDR2 FQGNSA. The CDR3 nucleotides read TGTGCCAGCAGCTCCTATACTAGCACAGATACGCAGTATTTT. It specifies CASSSYTSTDTQYF.

CDR3 DNA sequence: TGTGCCAGCAGTCCAAGGACTCAGAAAGAGACCCAGTACTTC. Protein: CASSPRTQKETQYF. The rearrangement joins TRBV27 to TRBJ2-5; D is possibly TRBD2 (5 bases). Germline V gene lookup returns CDR1 MNHEY and CDR2 SMNVEV (reference sequence). Between the trimmed V and J ends, which lost 5 bases and 3 bases, there was a span of 13 bases. This CDR3 has 14 amino acids.

V gene TRBV9 combines with J gene TRBJ1-5; D not resolved. The CDR3 sequence is 15 residues long. CDR1 is SGDLS, CDR2 YYNGEE, per germline. V gave up 1 base and J gave up 6 bases, with 14 bases separating them. This CDR3 is CASSVHCYELQPQHF. CDR3 coding DNA: TGTGCCAGCAGCGTACACTGCTACGAACTTCAGCCCCAGCATTTT.

This chain joins TRBV6-6 and TRBJ1-1, with 8 bases aligning to TRBD1. Germline assignment: CDR1 MNHNY and CDR2 SVGAGI (reference sequence). There are 12 residues in the CDR3. V trimming: 2 bases; J trimming: 11 bases; junction bases outside the gene matches: 4. The CDR3: CASSYGQGHAFF. CDR3 DNA sequence: TGTGCCAGCAGTTACGGACAGGGTCACGCTTTCTTT.

Judged by abundance, this clone is medium-sized. The gene calls are TRBV7-9 and TRBJ2-3, with 12 bases aligning to TRBD2. This CDR3 is built from 16 residues. In germline, CDR1 is SEHNR, CDR2 FQNEAQ (reference sequence). J lost 4 bases, V lost 4 bases, and 6 bases had no gene match. CDR3 sequence (DNA): TGTGCCAGCAGCTCCCGGACTAGCGGGATATCAGATACGCAGTATTTT. It translates to CASSSRTSGISDTQYF.

This clone is medium-sized by share. J is TRBJ2-2 and V is TRBV9; perhaps TRBD1 as D (6 bases). The germline V gene encodes CDR1 SGDLS and CDR2 YYNGEE. This CDR3 comprises 13 residues. Deletions cut 4 bases from V and 4 bases from J, with 8 bases between. The CDR3 sequence is CASSTGITGELFF. DNA of the CDR3: TGTGCCAGCAGCACAGGGATCACCGGGGAGCTGTTTTTT.

V and J are TRBV11-2 and TRBJ1-5; D remains unclear. CDR1 is SGHAT, CDR2 FQNNGV, per germline. This CDR3 comprises 13 residues. With 2 bases removed from V and 5 bases from J, the gap between germline ends came to 7 bases. CDR3 region: CASSLWRDQPQHF. In nucleotides, the CDR3 is TGTGCCAGCAGCTTATGGCGGGATCAGCCCCAGCATTTT.

The CDR3 protein is CASSLTATTNYGYTF. CDR3 bases: TGTGCCAGCAGCTTAACGGCGACCACCAACTATGGCTACACCTTC. This chain joins TRBV11-2 and TRBJ1-2; D remains ambiguous. Trimming removed 2 bases from V and 2 bases from J, with 12 bases in between. Germline V gene sequence: CDR1 SGHAT, CDR2 FQNNGV. CDR3 length equals 15 residues.

The chain employs TRBV28 and TRBJ2-7, with D perhaps matching TRBD2 (6 bases). Germline V CDR1 and CDR2: MDHEN, SYDVKM. The CDR3 has 16 amino acids. The V gene lost 2 bases and the J gene lost 6 bases, with 20 bases spanning the gap. CDR3 nucleotide sequence: TGTGCCAGCAGTTTACCCCTCGGGTCGGGGAGGCCCGAGCAGTACTTC. Translation: CASSLPLGSGRPEQYF.